This T cell receptor beta chain was obtained from a study of cytomegalovirus exposure and HLA in healthy donors. This CDR3 spans 13 amino acids. Germline-derived CDR1 and CDR2 are LGHNT and FRNRAP. Trimming shortened V by 7 bases and J by 2 bases, and 8 bases separated the two germline ends. The PCR ran on 60 Vbeta and 13 Jbeta primers. Using immunoSEQ multiplex PCR, the repertoire was profiled, and TCRdb retains in-frame clones only, with some absent. The table lists 150,000 to 200,000 clones, around 88% of them singletons. Source material: PBMCs. This receptor was obtained from a woman aged 30 to 39 in good health and CMV-seronegative. This chain uses TRBV12-5 with TRBJ2-2; D gene unclear. CDR3: CASAKHNTGELFF. The CDR3 nucleotides are TGTGCTAGTGCCAAACACAACACCGGGGAGCTGTTTTTT.